These 8 T cell receptor beta chains were all obtained from the same sample, sequenced in a study of response to subunit inactivated influenza vaccine. Each CDR3 protein gets one entry after TCRdb re-called the RT-PCR reads with MiXCR. The table includes about 700,000 distinct CDR3 sequences, around 15% detected once. Here the sequenced sample was PBMCs from blood, taken less than 15 days before vaccination. The origin of the receptors is a man aged 50 to 60 who received an inactivated influenza vaccine.

The V gene is TRBV20-1, the J gene TRBJ2-7; possibly TRBD1 or TRBD2 for D (5 bases each). Germline V CDR1 and CDR2: DFQATT, SNEGSKA (reference sequence). The germline V and J ends were trimmed by 0 bases and 5 bases, with 14 bases remaining between them. The length of the CDR3 is 14 residues. The CDR3: CSARDPGPADEQYF. CDR3 in DNA: TGCAGTGCTAGAGATCCGGGACCGGCGGACGAGCAGTACTTC.

This clonotype was picked up a small number of times. V gene TRBV11-2 combines with J gene TRBJ2-2, with unresolved D. This CDR3 spans 16 amino acids. The V end was cut by 2 bases, the J end by 0 bases, with 10 bases between. The V gene's germline CDR1 is SGHAT and CDR2 FQNNGV. DNA of the CDR3: TGTGCCAGCAGCTTACATCCAGGTTCGAACACCGGGGAGCTGTTTTTT. This encodes CASSLHPGSNTGELFF.

This clonotype was seen more than once but under ten times. The chain carries TRBV7-9 and TRBJ2-1; D is unclear. The CDR3 covers 14 residues. With 1 base removed from V and 7 bases from J, the gap between germline ends came to 11 bases. Germline V gene data show CDR1 as SEHNR and CDR2 as FQNEAQ (reference sequence). CDR3 nucleotide sequence: TGTGCCAGCAGCTTAGTCTCAATAGAAAATGAGCAGTTCTTC. This sequence encodes CASSLVSIENEQFF.

This clonotype has a count of ten or more. This chain uses TRBV24-1 with TRBJ1-5; no clear D. Germline V CDR1 and CDR2: KGHDR, SFDVKD. V lost 2 bases and J 8 bases, leaving 12 bases between the germline ends. The CDR3 runs 14 residues. The chain's CDR3 is CATSDSRQREPQHF. The CDR3 coding sequence is TGTGCCACCAGTGATTCAAGACAACGAGAGCCCCAGCATTTT.

The chain combines TRBV5-1 with TRBJ1-1; D remains unclear. The CDR3 is made up of 15 amino acids. CDR1 and CDR2 (germline): SGHRS, YFSETQ. V was trimmed by 0 bases and J by 0 bases, leaving 9 bases between them. CDR3 sequence (DNA): TGCGCCAGCAGCTTGGAGGTCGGGATGAACACTGAAGCTTTCTTT. The encoded protein is CASSLEVGMNTEAFF.

This clonotype has a count of ten or more. The chain has TRBV7-2 and TRBJ2-3, with D perhaps TRBD2 (6 bases). Germline CDR1 reads SGHTA; CDR2 reads FQGNSA. This CDR3 spans 16 amino acids. V was cut by 0 bases and J by 2 bases, with 12 bases left in between. The CDR3 loop reads CASSLAPRGNTDTQYF. DNA for the CDR3: TGTGCCAGCAGCTTAGCACCCCGGGGGAACACAGATACGCAGTATTTT.

Ten or more counts support this clonotype. This chain connects TRBV6-2 or TRBV6-3 to TRBJ2-5; 11 nucleotides line up with TRBD2. Germline V gives CDR1 MNHEY, CDR2 SVGEGT. This CDR3 has 19 residues. Trimming took 2 bases from V and 1 from J; bases not matched to a gene: 12. DNA of the CDR3: TGTGCCAGCAGTTACATGACTAGCGGGATTTGGGTCGGCCAAGAGACCCAGTACTTC. Amino acids: CASSYMTSGIWVGQETQYF.

This clonotype was picked up a small number of times. This chain uses TRBV6-1 with TRBJ2-5; 8 bases line up with TRBD1. J lost 4 bases, V lost 4 bases, and 8 bases had no gene match. This CDR3 spans 15 amino acids. Germline assignment: CDR1 MNHNS and CDR2 SASEGT. CDR3 sequence: CASSASRGRVETQYF. Here the CDR3 DNA reads TGTGCCAGCAGTGCCTCCAGGGGGCGCGTAGAGACCCAGTACTTC.